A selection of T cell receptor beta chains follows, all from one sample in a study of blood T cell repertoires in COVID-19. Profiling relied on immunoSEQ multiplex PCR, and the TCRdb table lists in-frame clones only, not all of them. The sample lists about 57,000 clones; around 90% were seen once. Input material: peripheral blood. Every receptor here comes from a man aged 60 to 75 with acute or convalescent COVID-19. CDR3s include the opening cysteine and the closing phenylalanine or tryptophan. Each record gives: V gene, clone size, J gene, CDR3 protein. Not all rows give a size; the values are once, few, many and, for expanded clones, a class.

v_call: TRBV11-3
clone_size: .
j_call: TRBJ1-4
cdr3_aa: CASSRTGNEKLFF

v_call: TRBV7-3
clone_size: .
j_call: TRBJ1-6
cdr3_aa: CASSQGTPNSPLHF

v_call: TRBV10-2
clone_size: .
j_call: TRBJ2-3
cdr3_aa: CASRRRTGEVGDTQYF

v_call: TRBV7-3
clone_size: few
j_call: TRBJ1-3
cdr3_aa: CASSPGGSGNTIYF

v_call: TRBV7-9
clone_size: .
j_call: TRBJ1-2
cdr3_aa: CASSPGGGYDGYTF

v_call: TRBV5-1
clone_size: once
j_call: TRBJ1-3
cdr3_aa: CASSLAGGSSGNTIYF

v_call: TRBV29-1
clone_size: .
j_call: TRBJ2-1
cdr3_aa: CRVLAGGQNEQFF

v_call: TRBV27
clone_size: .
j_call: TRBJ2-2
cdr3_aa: CASRQSGWGELFF

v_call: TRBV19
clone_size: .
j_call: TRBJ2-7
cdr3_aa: CASSARTGGMRSYEQYF

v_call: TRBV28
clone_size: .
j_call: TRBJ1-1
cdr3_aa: CASSKTGTGGVKAFF

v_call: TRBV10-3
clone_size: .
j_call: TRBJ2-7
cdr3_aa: CAISGQGYEQYF

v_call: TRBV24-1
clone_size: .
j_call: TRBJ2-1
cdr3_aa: CATSDLHRGPDRFVYEQFF

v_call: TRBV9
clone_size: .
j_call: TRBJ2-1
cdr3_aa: CASSVDGSGNNEQFF

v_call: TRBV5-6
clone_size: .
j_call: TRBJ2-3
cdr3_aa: CASSQTLDSDTQYF

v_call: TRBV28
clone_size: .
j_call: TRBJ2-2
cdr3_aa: CASSPGTGTPGNTGELFF

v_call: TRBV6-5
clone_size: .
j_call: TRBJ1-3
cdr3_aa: CASSYATGLGNTIYF

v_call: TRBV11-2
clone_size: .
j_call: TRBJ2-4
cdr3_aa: CASSQGDWDIQYF

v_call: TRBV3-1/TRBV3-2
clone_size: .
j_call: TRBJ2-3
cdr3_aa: CAGSGGEGQDTQYF

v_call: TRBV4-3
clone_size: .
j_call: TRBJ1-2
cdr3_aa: CASSQDAGGGRYGYTF

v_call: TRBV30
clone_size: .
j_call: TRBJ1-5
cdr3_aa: CAWSLRAGNQPQHF

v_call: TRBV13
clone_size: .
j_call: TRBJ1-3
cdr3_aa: CASSFRQRDTIYF

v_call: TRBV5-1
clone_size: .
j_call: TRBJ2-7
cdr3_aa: CASSLSNRGTYEQYF

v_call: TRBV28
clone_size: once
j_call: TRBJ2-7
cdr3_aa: CASSPGQPPYEQYF

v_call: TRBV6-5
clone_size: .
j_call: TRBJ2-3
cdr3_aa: CASSQGLASDTQYF

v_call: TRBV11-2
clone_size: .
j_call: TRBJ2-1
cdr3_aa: CASLYSGAYNEQFF

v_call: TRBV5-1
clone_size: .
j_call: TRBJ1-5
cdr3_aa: CASSPPDQPQHF

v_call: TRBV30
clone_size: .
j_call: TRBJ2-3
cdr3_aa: CAWTGGSTDTQYF

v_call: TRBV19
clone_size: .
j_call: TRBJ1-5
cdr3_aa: CASLSGDRGQDSNQPQHF

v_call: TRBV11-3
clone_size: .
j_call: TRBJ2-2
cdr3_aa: CASSLRQGAGEELFF

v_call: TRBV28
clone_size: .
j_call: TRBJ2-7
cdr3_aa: CASGLLAGRSYEQYF

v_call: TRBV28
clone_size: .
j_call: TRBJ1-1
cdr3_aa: CASSRGFEGGTEAFF

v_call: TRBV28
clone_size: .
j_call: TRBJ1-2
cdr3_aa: CASSPDRMDNYGYTF

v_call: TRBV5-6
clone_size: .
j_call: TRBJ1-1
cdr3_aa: CASSSSLGLGGEAFF

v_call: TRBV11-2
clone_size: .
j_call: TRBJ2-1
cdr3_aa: CASSLGQGGTYNEQFF

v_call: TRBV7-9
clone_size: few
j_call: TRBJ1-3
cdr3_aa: CASKQTGVAGNTIYF

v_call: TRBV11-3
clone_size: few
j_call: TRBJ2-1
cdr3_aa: CASSLGTGSDEQFF

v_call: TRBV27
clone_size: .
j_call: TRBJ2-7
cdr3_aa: CASSLLASGSEAYEQYF

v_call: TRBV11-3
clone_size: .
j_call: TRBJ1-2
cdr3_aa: CASSLGRVNGYTF

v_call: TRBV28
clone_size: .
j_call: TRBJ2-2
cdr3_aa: CASSLLGTANTGELFF

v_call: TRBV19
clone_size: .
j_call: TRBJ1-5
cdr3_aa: CASSREQGNQPQHF

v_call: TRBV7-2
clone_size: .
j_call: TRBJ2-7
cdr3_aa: CASSSPGTSVRNEQYF

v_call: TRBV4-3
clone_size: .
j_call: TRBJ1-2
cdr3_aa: CASSQFGGDASYGYTF

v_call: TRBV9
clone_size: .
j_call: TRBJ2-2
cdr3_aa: CASSMRTSPTGELFF

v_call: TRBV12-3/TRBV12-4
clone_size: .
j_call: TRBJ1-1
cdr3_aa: CASSWETGQAFF

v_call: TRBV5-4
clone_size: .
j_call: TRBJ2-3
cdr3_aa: CASSYGTSGWKADTQYF

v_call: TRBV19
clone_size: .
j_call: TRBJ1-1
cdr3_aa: CASSSLDRGPMNTEAFF

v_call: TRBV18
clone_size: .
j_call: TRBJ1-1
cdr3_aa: CASSPGQEREAFF

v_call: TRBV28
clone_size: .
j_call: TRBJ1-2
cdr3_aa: CASSSPGGRNYGYTF

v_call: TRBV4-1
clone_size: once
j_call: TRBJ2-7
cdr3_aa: CASSQGETNYEQYF

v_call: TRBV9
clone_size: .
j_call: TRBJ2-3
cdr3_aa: CASSVGAGGGTDTQYF

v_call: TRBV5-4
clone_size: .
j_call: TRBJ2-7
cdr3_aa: CASSYGLAGVREQYF

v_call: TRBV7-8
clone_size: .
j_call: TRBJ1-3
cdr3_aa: CASSPPGAGLKLGNTIYF

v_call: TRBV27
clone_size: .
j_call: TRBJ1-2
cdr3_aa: CASRTANYGYTF

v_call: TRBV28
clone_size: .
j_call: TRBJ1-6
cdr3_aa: CASSGGARGNSPLHF

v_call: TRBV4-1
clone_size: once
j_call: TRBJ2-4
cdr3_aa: CASSQEQAQRTGNIQYF

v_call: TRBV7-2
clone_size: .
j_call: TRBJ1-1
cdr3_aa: CASSSRGFMDTEAFF

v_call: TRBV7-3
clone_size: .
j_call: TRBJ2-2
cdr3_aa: CASSLNPTANTGELFF

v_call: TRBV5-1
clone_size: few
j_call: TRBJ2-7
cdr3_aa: CASSWTGTRVYEQYF